This T cell receptor beta chain appears in the sequencing data of a study of blood T cell repertoires in COVID-19. Overall study context: Acute-phase and convalescent COVID-19 samples originated in the United States, Italy and Spain. Sample material is recorded as cDNA or gDNA derived from T cells, B-cell-depleted T cells, or PBMCs.

Original processing methods: For nucleated cells, counts were estimated from reference gene primer amplification. Measured with immunoSEQ multiplex PCR; TCRdb has only the in-frame clones, and not every one. D and trimming come from the DNA, and the V and J calls and clone size come from that table. The sample includes approximately 230,000 clones, approximately 91% of them seen just once. The CDR3 sequence is 15 residues long. V was clipped by 5 bases and J by 0 bases, with 13 bases between them. From germline, CDR1 is SGHTA and CDR2 FQGNSA. This chain joins TRBV7-2 and TRBJ1-2; the D gene is possibly TRBD1 (5 bases). The source material was peripheral blood. The TCR comes from a woman in her forties who had recovered from COVID-19. The chain's CDR3 is CASSPVGGTNYGYTF. In DNA form, the CDR3 reads TGTGCCAGCAGCCCCGTGGGGGGAACTAACTATGGCTACACCTTC.